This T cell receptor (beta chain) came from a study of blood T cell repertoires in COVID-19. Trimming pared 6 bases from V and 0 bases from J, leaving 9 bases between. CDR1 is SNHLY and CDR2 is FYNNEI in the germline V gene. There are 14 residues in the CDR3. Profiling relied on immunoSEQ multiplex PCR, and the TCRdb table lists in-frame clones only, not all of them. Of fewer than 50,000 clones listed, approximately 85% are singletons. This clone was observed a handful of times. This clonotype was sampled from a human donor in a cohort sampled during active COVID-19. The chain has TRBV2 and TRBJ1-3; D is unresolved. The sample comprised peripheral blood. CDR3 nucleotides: TGTGCCAGCAGAGTGAGTTTCTCTGGAAACACCATATATTTT. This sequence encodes CASRVSFSGNTIYF.